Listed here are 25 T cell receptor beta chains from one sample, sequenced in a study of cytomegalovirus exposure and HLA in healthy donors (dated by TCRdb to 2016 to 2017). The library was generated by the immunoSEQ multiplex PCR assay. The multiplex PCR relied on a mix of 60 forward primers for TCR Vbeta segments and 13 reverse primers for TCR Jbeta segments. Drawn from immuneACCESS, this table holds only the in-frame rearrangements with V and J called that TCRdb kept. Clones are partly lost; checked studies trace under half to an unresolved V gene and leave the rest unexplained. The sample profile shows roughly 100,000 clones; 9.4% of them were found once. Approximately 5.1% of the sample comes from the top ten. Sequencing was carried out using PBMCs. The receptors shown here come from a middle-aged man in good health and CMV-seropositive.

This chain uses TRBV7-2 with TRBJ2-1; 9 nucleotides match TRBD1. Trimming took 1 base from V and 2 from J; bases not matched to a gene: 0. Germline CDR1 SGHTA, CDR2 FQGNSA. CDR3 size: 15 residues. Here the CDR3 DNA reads TGTGCCAGCAGCTTAGGGGACAGGGCCTACAATGAGCAGTTCTTC. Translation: CASSLGDRAYNEQFF.

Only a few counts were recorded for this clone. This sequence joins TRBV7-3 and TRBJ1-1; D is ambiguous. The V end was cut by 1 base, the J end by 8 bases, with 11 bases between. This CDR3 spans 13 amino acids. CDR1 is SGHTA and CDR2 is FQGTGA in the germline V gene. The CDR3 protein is CASSLKGAGEAFF. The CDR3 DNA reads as TGTGCCAGCAGCTTAAAGGGTGCGGGGGAAGCTTTCTTT.

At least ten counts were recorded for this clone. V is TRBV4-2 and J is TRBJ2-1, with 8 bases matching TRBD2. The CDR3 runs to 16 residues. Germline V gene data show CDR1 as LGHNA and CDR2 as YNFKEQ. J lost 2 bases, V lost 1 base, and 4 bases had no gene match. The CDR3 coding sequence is TGTGCCAGCAGCCAAGTTACAGCGGGAGCCTACAATGAGCAGTTCTTC. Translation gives CASSQVTAGAYNEQFF.

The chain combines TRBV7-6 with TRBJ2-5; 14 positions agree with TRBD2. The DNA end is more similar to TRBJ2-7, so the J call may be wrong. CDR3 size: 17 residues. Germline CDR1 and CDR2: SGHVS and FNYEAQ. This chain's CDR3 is CASSPRLAGGSSYEQYF. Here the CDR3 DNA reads TGTGCCAGCAGCCCGAGACTAGCGGGAGGGAGCTCCTACGAGCAGTACTTC.

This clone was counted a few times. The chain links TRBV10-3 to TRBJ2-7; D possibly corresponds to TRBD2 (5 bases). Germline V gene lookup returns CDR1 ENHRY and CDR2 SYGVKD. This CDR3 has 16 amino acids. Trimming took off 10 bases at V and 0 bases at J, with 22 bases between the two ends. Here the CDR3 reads CATATLQPGSSYEQYF. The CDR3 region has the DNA TGTGCCACCGCCACACTACAGCCGGGGAGCTCCTACGAGCAGTACTTC.

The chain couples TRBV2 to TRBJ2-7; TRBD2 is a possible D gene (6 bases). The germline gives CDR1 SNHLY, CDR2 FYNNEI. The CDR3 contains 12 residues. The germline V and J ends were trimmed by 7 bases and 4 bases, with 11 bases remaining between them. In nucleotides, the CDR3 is TGTGCCAGCAAGGAACTAGCTTACGAGCAGTACTTC. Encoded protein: CASKELAYEQYF.

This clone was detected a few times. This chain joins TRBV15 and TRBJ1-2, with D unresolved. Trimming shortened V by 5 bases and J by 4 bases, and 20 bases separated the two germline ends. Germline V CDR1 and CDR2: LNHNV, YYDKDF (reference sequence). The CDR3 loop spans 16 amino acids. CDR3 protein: CATSDASTNPGYGYTF. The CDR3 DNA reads TGTGCCACCAGCGACGCCAGTACAAATCCAGGCTATGGCTACACCTTC.

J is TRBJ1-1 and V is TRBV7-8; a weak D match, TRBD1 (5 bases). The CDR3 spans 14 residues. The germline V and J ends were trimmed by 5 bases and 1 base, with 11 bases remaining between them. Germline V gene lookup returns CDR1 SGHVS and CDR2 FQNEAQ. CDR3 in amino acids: CASSRRGGNTEAFF. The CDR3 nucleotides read TGTGCCAGCAGCCGACGGGGGGGGAACACTGAAGCTTTCTTT.

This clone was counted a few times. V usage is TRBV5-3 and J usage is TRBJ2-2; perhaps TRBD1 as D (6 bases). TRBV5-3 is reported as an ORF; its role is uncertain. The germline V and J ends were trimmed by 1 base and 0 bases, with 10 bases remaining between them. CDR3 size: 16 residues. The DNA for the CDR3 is TGTGCCAGAAGCTTGAGGACAGCGGCGAACACCGGGGAGCTGTTTTTT. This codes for CARSLRTAANTGELFF.

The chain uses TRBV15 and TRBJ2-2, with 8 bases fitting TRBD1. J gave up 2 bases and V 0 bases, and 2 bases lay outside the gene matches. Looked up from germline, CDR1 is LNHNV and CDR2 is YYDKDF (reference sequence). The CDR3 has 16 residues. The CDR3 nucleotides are TGTGCCACCAGCAGAGATGGACAGGGCAACACCGGGGAGCTGTTTTTT. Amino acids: CATSRDGQGNTGELFF.

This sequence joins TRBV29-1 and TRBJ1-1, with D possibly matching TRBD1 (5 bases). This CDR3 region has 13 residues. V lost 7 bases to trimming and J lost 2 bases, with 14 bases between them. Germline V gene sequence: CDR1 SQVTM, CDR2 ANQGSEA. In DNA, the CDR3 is TGCAGCGGCGTTATGGGACTTAACACTGAAGCTTTCTTT. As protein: CSGVMGLNTEAFF.

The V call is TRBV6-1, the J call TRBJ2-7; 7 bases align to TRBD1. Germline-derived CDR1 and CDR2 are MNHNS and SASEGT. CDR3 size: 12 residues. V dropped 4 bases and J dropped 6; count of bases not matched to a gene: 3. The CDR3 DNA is TGTGCCAGCAGTGGCAGGGGGTTCGAGCAGTACTTC. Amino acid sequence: CASSGRGFEQYF.

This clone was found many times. CDR3 coding DNA: TGTGCCTGGAGTCTGACAGGGGGCTACACTGAAGCTTTCTTT. This translates into CAWSLTGGYTEAFF. The chain has TRBV30 and TRBJ1-1; 10 nucleotides match TRBD1. This CDR3 has 14 amino acids. Trimming cost V 2 bases and J 3 bases; bases outside gene matches: 3. The germline V gene encodes CDR1 GTSNPN and CDR2 SVGIG (reference sequence). The whole variable domain, filled in from reference TRBV30 and TRBJ1-1, reads SQTIHQWPATLVQPVGSPLSLECTVEGTSNPNLYWYRQAAGRGLQLLFYSVGIGQISSEVPQNLSASRPQDRQFILSSKKLLLSDSGFYLCAWSLTGGYTEAFFGQGTRLTVV.

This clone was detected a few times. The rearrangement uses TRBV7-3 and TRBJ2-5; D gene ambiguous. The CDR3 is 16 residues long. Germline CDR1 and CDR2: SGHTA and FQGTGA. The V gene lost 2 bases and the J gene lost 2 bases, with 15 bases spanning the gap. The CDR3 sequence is CASSLRPANTQETQYF. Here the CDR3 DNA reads TGTGCCAGCAGCTTACGGCCAGCGAACACACAAGAGACCCAGTACTTC.

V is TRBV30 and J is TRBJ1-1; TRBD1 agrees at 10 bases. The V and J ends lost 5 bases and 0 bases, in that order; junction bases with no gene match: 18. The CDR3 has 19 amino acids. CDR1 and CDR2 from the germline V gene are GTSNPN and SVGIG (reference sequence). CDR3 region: CAWVGDRGKSHIMNTEAFF. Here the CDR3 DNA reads TGTGCCTGGGTCGGGGACAGGGGCAAGTCCCATATCATGAACACTGAAGCTTTCTTT.

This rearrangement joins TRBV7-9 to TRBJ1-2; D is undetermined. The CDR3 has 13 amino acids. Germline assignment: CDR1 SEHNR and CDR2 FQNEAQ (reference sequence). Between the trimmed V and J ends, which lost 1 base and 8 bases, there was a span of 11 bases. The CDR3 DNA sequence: TGTGCCAGCAGCTTAGATGTCGTGAGCGGCTACACCTTC. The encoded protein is CASSLDVVSGYTF.

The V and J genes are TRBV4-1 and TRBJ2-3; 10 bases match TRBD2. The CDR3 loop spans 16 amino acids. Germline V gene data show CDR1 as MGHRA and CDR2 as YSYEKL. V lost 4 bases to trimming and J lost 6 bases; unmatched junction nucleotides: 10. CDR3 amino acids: CASSPSGSSKWDTQYF. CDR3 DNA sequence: TGCGCCAGCAGCCCTAGCGGGAGCTCGAAGTGGGATACGCAGTATTTT.

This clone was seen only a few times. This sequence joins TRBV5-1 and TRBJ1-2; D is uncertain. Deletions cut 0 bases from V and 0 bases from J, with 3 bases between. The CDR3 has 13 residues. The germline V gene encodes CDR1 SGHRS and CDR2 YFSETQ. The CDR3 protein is CASSLDTNYGYTF. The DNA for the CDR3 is TGCGCCAGCAGCTTGGACACTAACTATGGCTACACCTTC.

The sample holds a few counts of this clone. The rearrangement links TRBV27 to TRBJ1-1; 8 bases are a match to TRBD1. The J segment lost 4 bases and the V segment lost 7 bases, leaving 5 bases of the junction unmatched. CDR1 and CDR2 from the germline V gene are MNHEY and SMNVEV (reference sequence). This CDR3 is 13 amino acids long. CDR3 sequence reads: CASKIQGVTEAFF. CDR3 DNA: TGTGCCAGCAAGATACAGGGGGTCACTGAAGCTTTCTTT.

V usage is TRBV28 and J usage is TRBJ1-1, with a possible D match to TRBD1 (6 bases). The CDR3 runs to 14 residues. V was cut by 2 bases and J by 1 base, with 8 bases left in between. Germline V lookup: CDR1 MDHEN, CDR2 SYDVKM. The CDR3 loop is CASSLRTANTEAFF. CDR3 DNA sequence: TGTGCCAGCAGTTTACGGACAGCGAACACTGAAGCTTTCTTT.

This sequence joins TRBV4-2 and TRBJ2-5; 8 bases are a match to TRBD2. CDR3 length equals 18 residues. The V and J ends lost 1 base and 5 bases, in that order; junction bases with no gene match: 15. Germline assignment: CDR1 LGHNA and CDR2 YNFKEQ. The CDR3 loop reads CASSQAWASGQRGETQYF. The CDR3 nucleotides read TGTGCCAGCAGCCAAGCGTGGGCTAGCGGGCAGAGGGGGGAGACCCAGTACTTC.

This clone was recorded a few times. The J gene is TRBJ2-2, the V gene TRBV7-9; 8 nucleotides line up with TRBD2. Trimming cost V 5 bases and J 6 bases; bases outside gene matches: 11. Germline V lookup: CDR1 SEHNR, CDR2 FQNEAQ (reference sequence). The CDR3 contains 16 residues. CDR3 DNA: TGTGCCAGCAGCCAACAGCGGGAGCCGTGGGCCGGGGAGCTGTTTTTT. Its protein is CASSQQREPWAGELFF.

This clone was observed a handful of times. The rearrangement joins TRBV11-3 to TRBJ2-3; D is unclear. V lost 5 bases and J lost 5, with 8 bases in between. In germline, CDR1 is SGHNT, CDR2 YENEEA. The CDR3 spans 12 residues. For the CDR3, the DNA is TGTGCCAGCAGCCCGACGGGAGATACGCAGTATTTT. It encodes CASSPTGDTQYF. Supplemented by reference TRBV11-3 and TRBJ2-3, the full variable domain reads EAGVVQSPRYKIIEKKQPVAFWCNPISGHNTLYWYLQNLGQGPELLIRYENEEAVDDSQLPKDRFSAERLKGVDSTLKIQPAELGDSAVYLCASSPTGDTQYFGPGTRLTVL.

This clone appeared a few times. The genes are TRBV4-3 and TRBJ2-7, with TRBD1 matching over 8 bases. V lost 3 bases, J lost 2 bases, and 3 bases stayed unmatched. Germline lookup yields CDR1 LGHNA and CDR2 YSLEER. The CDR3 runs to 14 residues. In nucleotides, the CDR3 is TGCGCCAGCAGCCAGAGGACAGGGACCTACGAGCAGTACTTC. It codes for CASSQRTGTYEQYF.

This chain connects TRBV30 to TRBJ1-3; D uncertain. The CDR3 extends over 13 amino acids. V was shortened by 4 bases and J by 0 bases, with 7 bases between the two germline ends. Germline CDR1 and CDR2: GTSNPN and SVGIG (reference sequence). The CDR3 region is CAWIGFSGNTIYF. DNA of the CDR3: TGTGCCTGGATCGGTTTCTCTGGAAACACCATATATTTT. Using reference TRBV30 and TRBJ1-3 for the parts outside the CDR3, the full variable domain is SQTIHQWPATLVQPVGSPLSLECTVEGTSNPNLYWYRQAAGRGLQLLFYSVGIGQISSEVPQNLSASRPQDRQFILSSKKLLLSDSGFYLCAWIGFSGNTIYFGEGSWLTVV.